The entry that follows covers one T cell receptor (beta chain) sequence. The antigen is not known. The sample comes from a study of human T cells and chemical hapten exposure. About the research overall: The scalp of each patient received a weekly diphenylcyclopropenone dose for the full approximately 26-week study. TCR yields per sample varied mostly from small pooled library volume differences. Broader study findings: Sensitizing to DPC left TCRs with a frequency above 1 in 1000 unaltered.

The sample's time point: pre-sensitization, week 0. Sample treatment: therapeutic diphenylcyclopropenone sensitization with weekly scalp DPC. Trimming left V 0 bases short and J 7 bases short, with 13 bases between. The germline V gene encodes CDR1 LGHNA and CDR2 YSLEER. CDR3 length: 15 residues. Attachment of unique molecular identifiers to individual cDNA molecules was performed in the library. TCRdb redid the calling of the RACE reads with MiXCR, one entry per CDR3 protein. The table includes 270,000 or so distinct CDR3 sequences, 7.5% to 9% detected once. The sample consisted of whole blood, taken in connection with sensitization to the hapten diphenylcyclopropenone (DPC). The V call is TRBV4-3, the J call TRBJ1-5; D may be TRBD1 (5 bases). This clonotype was obtained from a man between 18 and 29 years old with alopecia areata. Some clones in this sample may be carry-over from other donors' samples. The CDR3 protein is CASSQDSGPLQPQHF. The CDR3 nucleotides read TGCGCCAGCAGCCAAGATTCGGGACCGCTCCAGCCCCAGCATTTT.